The 12 T cell receptor beta chains below all came from one sample that was sequenced in a study of T cell responses to AZD1222 COVID-19 vaccine. TCRdb's table, derived via immunoSEQ multiplex PCR, lists solely in-frame clones and lacks some. The table has roughly 190,000 clones, around 92% seen once; the top ten hold 1% to 1.5%. The sample in question was peripheral blood, obtained on day 0 of AZD1222 vaccination. These receptors came from an adult in good health.

The V and J genes are TRBV4-3 and TRBJ1-2, with no clear D. V was trimmed by 5 bases and J by 7 bases, leaving 14 bases between them. This CDR3 is 13 amino acids long. Germline V gene sequence: CDR1 LGHNA, CDR2 YSLEER. CDR3 loop: CASSDNWLGGYTF. For the CDR3, the DNA is TGCGCCAGCAGCGACAACTGGTTGGGTGGCTACACCTTC.

The chain combines TRBV3-1 (or the pseudogene TRBV3-2) with TRBJ2-2, with TRBD2 identical over 13 bases. From germline, CDR1 is LGHDT and CDR2 YNNKEL (reference sequence). V was clipped by 4 bases and J by 9 bases; unmatched bases: 5. The CDR3 extends over 15 amino acids. CDR3 nucleotide sequence: TGTGCCAGCAGCCCTCTGGGACTAGCGGGGAGGGAGCTGTTTTTT. Its protein is CASSPLGLAGRELFF.

The chain recombines TRBV27 with TRBJ2-1; D is uncertain. The V end lost 3 bases, the J end lost 4 bases, and 4 bases lay between the germline ends. Germline-derived CDR1 and CDR2 are MNHEY and SMNVEV (reference sequence). The CDR3 contains 12 residues. CDR3 sequence: CASSLSYNEQFF. The CDR3 DNA follows: TGTGCCAGCAGTTTGAGTTACAATGAGCAGTTCTTC.

This chain's CDR3 is CASSLSWTGALTEKLFF. The CDR3 coding sequence is TGTGCCAGCAGTTTATCTTGGACAGGGGCTCTAACTGAAAAACTGTTTTTT. The V gene is TRBV27, the J gene TRBJ1-4; TRBD1 agrees at 9 bases. V trimming: 0 bases; J trimming: 7 bases; junction bases outside the gene matches: 9. The germline V gene has CDR1 MNHEY and CDR2 SMNVEV (reference sequence). The CDR3 is 17 amino acids.

The chain joins TRBV14 to TRBJ1-4; D possibly corresponds to TRBD1 (6 bases). CDR3 length: 18 residues. V was pared by 8 bases and J by 3 bases, with 25 bases between. Germline CDR1 SGHDN, CDR2 FVKESK. As DNA, the CDR3 is TGTGCCAGCGCCCGGGGTGCGGGGGGCGCCCCGTCTAATGAAAAACTGTTTTTT. Residues: CASARGAGGAPSNEKLFF. Combining the CDR3 with reference TRBV14 and TRBJ1-4 gives the whole variable domain EAGVTQFPSHSVIEKGQTVTLRCDPISGHDNLYWYRRVMGKEIKFLLHFVKESKQDESGMPNNRFLAERTGGTYSTLKVQPAELEDSGVYFCASARGAGGAPSNEKLFFGSGTQLSVL.

The chain employs TRBV28 and TRBJ1-3; D unclear. Trimming pared 2 bases from V and 4 bases from J, leaving 9 bases between. This CDR3 has 14 residues. CDR1 and CDR2 (germline): MDHEN, SYDVKM. Written as DNA, the CDR3 is TGTGCCAGCAGTTTAAGGGTTTCAGGAAACACCATATATTTT. This codes for CASSLRVSGNTIYF. Full variable domain (missing parts from reference TRBV28 and TRBJ1-3): DVKVTQSSRYLVKRTGEKVFLECVQDMDHENMFWYRQDPGLGLRLIYFSYDVKMKEKGDIPEGYSVSREKKERFSLILESASTNQTSMYLCASSLRVSGNTIYFGEGSWLTVV.

This chain uses TRBV27 with TRBJ1-4; 10 bases are a match to TRBD1. The CDR3 totals 13 residues. Germline V gene data show CDR1 as MNHEY and CDR2 as SMNVEV (reference sequence). J was trimmed by 8 bases and V by 6 bases; bases with no gene match: 3. In DNA form, the CDR3 reads TGTGCCAGCAGCGGACAGGGGGACGAAAAACTGTTTTTT. It encodes CASSGQGDEKLFF.

This chain connects TRBV3-1 (or the pseudogene TRBV3-2) to TRBJ1-1; TRBD1 agrees at 7 bases. This CDR3 is built from 14 residues. Trimming cost V 0 bases and J 7 bases; bases outside gene matches: 5. Germline V gene sequence: CDR1 LGHDT, CDR2 YNNKEL (reference sequence). CDR3: CASSQDRGQDEAFF. For the CDR3, the DNA is TGTGCCAGCAGCCAAGATCGAGGACAGGATGAAGCTTTCTTT.

The rearrangement joins TRBV12-5 to TRBJ1-2; tentative D call: TRBD1 (5 bases). The CDR3 is made up of 14 amino acids. CDR1 is LGHNT and CDR2 is FRNRAP in the germline V gene. The V end lost 5 bases, the J end lost 6 bases, and 16 bases lay between the germline ends. The CDR3 DNA sequence: TGTGCTAGTGGTACCGGGGAGGGGAGGAATGGCTACACCTTC. Amino acid sequence: CASGTGEGRNGYTF.

The chain has TRBV9 and TRBJ1-1; the D gene is possibly TRBD1 (5 bases). The CDR3 totals 17 residues. Trimming removed 0 bases at V and 3 bases at J, with 18 bases between. CDR1 and CDR2 from the germline V gene are SGDLS and YYNGEE. The CDR3 loop reads CASSVEGSRGLDTEAFF. CDR3 nucleotides: TGTGCCAGCAGCGTAGAGGGGTCCCGAGGGTTGGACACTGAAGCTTTCTTT. Looking up the rest from reference TRBV9 and TRBJ1-1 gives the full variable domain: DSGVTQTPKHLITATGQRVTLRCSPRSGDLSVYWYQQSLDQGLQFLIQYYNGEERAKGNILERFSAQQFPDLHSELNLSSLELGDSALYFCASSVEGSRGLDTEAFFGQGTRLTVV.

This chain uses TRBV7-9 with TRBJ2-5; 9 nucleotides align to TRBD1. From germline, CDR1 is SEHNR and CDR2 FQNEAQ (reference sequence). The CDR3 length is 15 residues. V shed 4 bases and J 0 bases; nucleotides not matched to a gene: 3. CDR3 sequence reads: CASSWGTGHQETQYF. As DNA, the CDR3 is TGTGCCAGCAGCTGGGGGACAGGGCACCAAGAGACCCAGTACTTC.

The chain employs TRBV19 and TRBJ2-3; weak D call: TRBD1 (5 bases). Germline CDR1 and CDR2: LNHDA and SQIVND (reference sequence). The CDR3 totals 13 residues. V lost 0 bases and J 9 bases, leaving 10 bases between the germline ends. CDR3 sequence (DNA): TGTGCCAGTAGTATAGATCCGCAGGGAACGCAGTATTTT. It encodes CASSIDPQGTQYF.